This T cell receptor (beta chain) was sequenced for a study of blood T cells in healthy people across ages. A second roughly 6 to 11 cycle PCR used barcoded and J-beta primers. TCRdb fed the 5' RACE reads into MiXCR, producing one record per CDR3 protein. This table holds over 950,000 distinct CDR3 sequences, approximately 38% found once. Germline loops: CDR1 SGHTA, CDR2 FQGNSA. The CDR3 has 17 amino acids. The V gene lost 5 bases and the J gene lost 2 bases, with 20 bases spanning the gap. This clonotype has only a few counts. The sequenced sample was blood. The TCR was taken from a man between 18 and 35 years old in good health. The chain uses TRBV7-2 and TRBJ2-3, with a weak D call TRBD1 (5 bases). The CDR3 DNA sequence: TGTGCCAGCAGCCCTCAAGGTGGGGTAGGGGACACAGATACGCAGTATTTT. Residues: CASSPQGGVGDTDTQYF.